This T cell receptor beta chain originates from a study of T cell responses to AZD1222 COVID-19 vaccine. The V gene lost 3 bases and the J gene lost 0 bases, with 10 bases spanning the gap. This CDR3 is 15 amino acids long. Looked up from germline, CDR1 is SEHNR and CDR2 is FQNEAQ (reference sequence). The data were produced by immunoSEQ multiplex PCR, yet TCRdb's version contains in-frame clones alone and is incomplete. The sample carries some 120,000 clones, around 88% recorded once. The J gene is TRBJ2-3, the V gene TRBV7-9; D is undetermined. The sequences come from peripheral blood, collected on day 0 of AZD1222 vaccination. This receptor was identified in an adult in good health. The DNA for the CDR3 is TGTGCCAGCAGCTTGCAACCTTCTAGCACAGATACGCAGTATTTT. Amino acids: CASSLQPSSTDTQYF.